This T cell receptor (beta chain) was documented in a study of metastatic and nonmetastatic thyroid tumors. Overall study results and limits: Significantly higher TCR beta diversity was reportedly seen in malignant thyroid tumors than benign nodules, in blood and tumor.

Original processing methods: The distant-metastasis classifier for papillary thyroid cancer was built from CDR3 differences across clinicopathological groups. TCRdb reanalyzed the PCR reads via MiXCR. For this entry, the V and J calls and clone size follow TCRdb and not the study's own pipeline. The sample includes about 70,000 clones, around 19% of them seen just once. The CDR3 has 14 amino acids. Germline loops: CDR1 DFQATT, CDR2 SNEGSKA (reference sequence). Each patient came to thyroid surgery without any prior treatment (of any kind). Remarks on this clone: No antigen is known for it. Mismatch with germline at one junction end may stem from a read error.

The specimen sequenced was blood. This sequence was found in a female donor with papillary thyroid cancer or a benign thyroid nodule (not recorded which). Some clones in this sample may be carry-over from other donors' samples. The chain joins TRBV20-1 to TRBJ2-2; maybe TRBD2 (5 bases). DNA of the CDR3: TGCAGTGCTAAACGAGCGGTAAACACCGGGGAGCTTTTTTTT. This gives the protein CSAKRAVNTGELFF.